This T cell receptor beta chain is drawn from a study of blood T cell repertoires in COVID-19. Study background: The United States, Italy and Spain were the sources of the acute and convalescent COVID-19 samples. Nucleic acid was either cDNA or gDNA, and it came from T cells, B-cell-depleted T cells, or PBMCs.

Membership in each cohort depended on participant-reported clinical history. No more than 2 weeks before study entry, exposed participants had met a case of COVID-19. Sequencing used immunoSEQ multiplex PCR; TCRdb keeps in-frame clones, though not all of them. Of almost 350,000 clones in the sample, about 88% were seen once. The receptor was derived from a young woman who had been exposed to COVID-19. Sequencing was carried out using PBMCs or T cells enriched from blood (not recorded which).

This CDR3 reads CASSPTESYGYTF. Here the CDR3 DNA reads TGTGCCAGCAGTCCGACAGAGTCCTATGGCTACACCTTC. This chain uses TRBV28 with TRBJ1-2; a possible D gene is TRBD1 (5 bases). The CDR3 has 13 amino acids. V shed 5 bases and J shed 4 bases, with 11 bases lying between them. The germline CDR1 and CDR2 sequences are MDHEN and SYDVKM.